The 20 T cell receptor beta chains reported below all come from one sample, sequenced in a study of shared clonotypes between healthy human individuals. TCRdb keeps only in-frame clones here, not all; method: immunoSEQ multiplex PCR. In the table there are around 2,000,000 clones, about 95% of which are singletons. Naive CD8 cells lacked CD45RO and underwent positive selection for CCR7, leaving out terminally differentiated effector memory CD45RA+ cells. What was sequenced was naive CD8+ T cells sorted from blood. The origin of the receptors is a young man in good health.

The chain links TRBV30 to TRBJ2-3, with TRBD1 identical over 7 bases. Germline V gene lookup returns CDR1 GTSNPN and CDR2 SVGIG (reference sequence). V dropped 0 bases and J dropped 1; count of bases not matched to a gene: 1. The CDR3 is made up of 14 amino acids. The CDR3 here is CAWSVTGGTDTQYF. The CDR3 DNA is TGTGCCTGGAGTGTAACAGGGGGCACAGATACGCAGTATTTT.

The rearrangement links TRBV29-1 to TRBJ1-2; perhaps TRBD1 as D (5 bases). The CDR3 covers 12 residues. Trimming removed 0 bases at V and 7 bases at J, with 9 bases between. In germline, CDR1 is SQVTM, CDR2 ANQGSEA. This CDR3 is CSVEEGQPGYTF. CDR3 nucleotide sequence: TGCAGCGTTGAAGAGGGGCAACCTGGCTACACCTTC.

The chain carries TRBV5-1 and TRBJ2-1; 7 bases are a match to TRBD2. CDR1 SGHRS and CDR2 YFSETQ come from the germline V gene. The CDR3 loop spans 15 amino acids. V was pared by 1 base and J by 1 base, with 2 bases of the junction left unmatched. DNA of the CDR3: TGCGCCAGCAGCTTGATAGCGGGTTCCTACAATGAGCAGTTCTTC. It codes for CASSLIAGSYNEQFF.

CDR3 DNA: TGTGCCAGCAGCTTAGTTGTCCTAGCGGCCTACGAGCAGTACTTC. Its translation is CASSLVVLAAYEQYF. The V gene is TRBV7-9, the J gene TRBJ2-7, with 7 bases that match TRBD2. The trim removed 1 base at V and 2 bases at J, leaving 5 bases unmatched. In germline, CDR1 is SEHNR, CDR2 FQNEAQ (reference sequence). This CDR3 spans 15 amino acids. The full variable domain, its missing parts supplied by reference TRBV7-9 and TRBJ2-7, is DTGVSQNPRHKITKRGQNVTFRCDPISEHNRLYWYRQTLGQGPEFLTYFQNEAQLEKSRLLSDRFSAERPKGSFSTLEIQRTEQGDSAMYLCASSLVVLAAYEQYFGPGTRLTVT.

The rearrangement uses TRBV6-6 and TRBJ1-4, with 8 bases lining up with TRBD1. Germline trimming cut 5 bases from V and 8 bases from J; bases unmatched to any gene: 10. The CDR3 length is 15 residues. Looked up from germline, CDR1 is MNHNY and CDR2 is SVGAGI (reference sequence). This chain's CDR3 is CASSGPGQGHEKLFF. CDR3 coding DNA: TGTGCCAGCAGTGGGCCCGGACAGGGACACGAAAAACTGTTTTTT.

The count of this clone is one. J is TRBJ2-7 and V is TRBV4-3; D gene uncertain. CDR1 LGHNA and CDR2 YSLEER come from the germline V gene. The CDR3 extends over 16 amino acids. The V end lost 0 bases, the J end lost 7 bases, and 19 bases lay between the germline ends. The CDR3 loop is CASSQEVDTLPWEQYF. The CDR3 coding sequence is TGCGCCAGCAGCCAAGAGGTAGACACCCTACCATGGGAGCAGTACTTC.

A single count supports this clone. This chain links TRBV27 with TRBJ2-1, with D perhaps assigned TRBD1 or TRBD2 (5 bases each). The V end was cut by 3 bases, the J end by 12 bases, with 15 bases between. The CDR3 has 13 amino acids. The germline CDR1 and CDR2 sequences are MNHEY and SMNVEV (reference sequence). As DNA, the CDR3 is TGTGCCAGCAGTTTCCTAGAGGGTGGGGGGCAGTTCTTC. This gives the protein CASSFLEGGGQFF.

The chain employs TRBV5-4 and TRBJ2-3; weak D call: TRBD1 (5 bases). The germline CDR1 and CDR2 sequences are SGHNT and YYREEE (reference sequence). Trimming stripped 4 bases from V and 2 bases from J, with 8 bases between. CDR3 length equals 13 residues. CDR3 sequence: CASSRQITDTQYF. The CDR3 DNA follows: TGTGCCAGCAGCCGACAGATCACAGATACGCAGTATTTT.

This sequence joins TRBV28 and TRBJ1-2, with D possibly TRBD1 on 5 matching bases. This CDR3 is built from 13 residues. The germline gives CDR1 MDHEN, CDR2 SYDVKM. V was trimmed by 3 bases and J by 4 bases, leaving 9 bases between them. The CDR3 protein is CASSFSGLYGYTF. The CDR3 DNA sequence: TGTGCCAGCAGTTTCTCAGGGCTCTATGGCTACACCTTC.

The chain employs TRBV13 and TRBJ2-3; 7 bases align to TRBD2. V was pared by 1 base and J by 4 bases, with 5 bases of the junction left unmatched. CDR1 and CDR2 (germline): PRHDT, FYEKMQ (reference sequence). This CDR3 comprises 15 residues. CDR3 DNA: TGTGCCAGCAGCTTAGTTGCGGGGGAAGCAGATACGCAGTATTTT. Residues: CASSLVAGEADTQYF.

The V gene is TRBV7-9, the J gene TRBJ2-1; 9 bases fit TRBD1. The CDR3 consists of 15 residues. Germline CDR1 SEHNR, CDR2 FQNEAQ (reference sequence). The V gene end was trimmed by 1 base and the J gene end by 7 bases; junction bases not matched to a gene: 5. CDR3 coding DNA: TGTGCCAGCAGCTTAGGGGGGACAGGGTTGAATGAGCAGTTCTTC. Translation: CASSLGGTGLNEQFF.

This clone was seen a single time. The V call is TRBV9, the J call TRBJ2-3; no clear D. V gave up 6 bases and J gave up 0 bases, with 11 bases separating them. Germline V gives CDR1 SGDLS, CDR2 YYNGEE. CDR3 size: 14 residues. CDR3 region: CASNSGISTDTQYF. DNA for the CDR3: TGTGCCAGCAACTCTGGTATTAGCACAGATACGCAGTATTTT.

The chain employs TRBV10-2 and TRBJ1-4, with D unclear. The CDR3 consists of 14 residues. Germline loops: CDR1 WSHSY, CDR2 SAAADI. V gave up 2 bases and J gave up 2 bases, with 6 bases separating them. This CDR3 is CASSEEATNEKLFF. CDR3 coding DNA: TGCGCCAGCAGTGAGGAGGCTACTAATGAAAAACTGTTTTTT.

This chain uses TRBV19 with TRBJ1-1; D possibly corresponds to TRBD1 (5 bases). V was pared by 5 bases and J by 1 base, with 11 bases between. From germline, CDR1 is LNHDA and CDR2 SQIVND (reference sequence). The CDR3 extends over 14 amino acids. The chain's CDR3 is CASSLGTGNTEAFF. Written as DNA, the CDR3 is TGTGCCAGTAGTCTCGGGACGGGGAACACTGAAGCTTTCTTT.

A word on this clone: This CDR3 is also generated by other DNA sequences in the sample. V usage is TRBV4-1 and J usage is TRBJ2-1; the D is unclear. The germline V and J ends were trimmed by 1 base and 7 bases, with 5 bases remaining between them. This CDR3 is 12 amino acids long. Germline CDR1 reads MGHRA; CDR2 reads YSYEKL. CDR3 region: CASSQAGNEQFF. The CDR3 coding sequence is TGCGCCAGCAGCCAAGCAGGTAATGAGCAGTTCTTC.

The chain is built from TRBV2 and TRBJ2-7; D remains unclear. This CDR3 comprises 12 residues. V shed 10 bases and J shed 2 bases, with 12 bases lying between them. The germline V gene encodes CDR1 SNHLY and CDR2 FYNNEI. The CDR3 loop reads CATGRPPYEQYF. The CDR3, as DNA: TGTGCCACCGGTCGGCCCCCCTACGAGCAGTACTTC.

Comments on this clone: Additional DNA sequences in this sample encode the identical CDR3. The chain recombines TRBV13 with TRBJ2-3; 12 bases are a match to TRBD2. Germline loops: CDR1 PRHDT, CDR2 FYEKMQ (reference sequence). V dropped 5 bases and J dropped 3; count of bases not matched to a gene: 3. The length of the CDR3 is 15 residues. CDR3 DNA sequence: TGTGCCAGCAGCCTTACTAGCGGGGGGACAGATACGCAGTATTTT. It yields the protein CASSLTSGGTDTQYF.

Written as DNA, the CDR3 is TGTGCCAGCAGCCCCGGCCACGAGCAGTACTTC. Its protein product is CASSPGHEQYF. The rearrangement links TRBV7-3 to TRBJ2-7; D is unresolved. Germline loops: CDR1 SGHTA, CDR2 FQGTGA. The CDR3 is 11 residues long. Trimming removed 5 bases from V and 5 bases from J, with 7 bases in between.

The chain employs TRBV27 and TRBJ1-2; D might be TRBD1 (5 bases). V lost 5 bases and J 8 bases, leaving 27 bases between the germline ends. Germline lookup yields CDR1 MNHEY and CDR2 SMNVEV (reference sequence). The CDR3 is 17 amino acids. The CDR3 region is CASSPKFGAGLSGGYTF. Written as DNA, the CDR3 is TGTGCCAGCAGTCCAAAATTTGGGGCGGGACTCTCGGGCGGCTACACCTTC.

This clone showed up just once. This chain connects TRBV27 to TRBJ2-3; possibly TRBD1 or TRBD2 for D (6 bases each). The germline V gene has CDR1 MNHEY and CDR2 SMNVEV (reference sequence). The CDR3 totals 16 residues. The V and J ends lost 4 bases and 4 bases respectively, with 18 bases between them. The CDR3 reads CASSWGTGAIADTQYF. In nucleotides, the CDR3 is TGTGCCAGCAGTTGGGGGACGGGGGCGATCGCAGATACGCAGTATTTT.